This record looks at one TCR beta chain sequence and its context. Its antigen target is currently unknown. The input lacks base qualities; no much larger clone sits a single base away. The CDR3 holds 13 amino acids from the cysteine to the phenylalanine. This entry keeps only the CDR3 DNA: 39 bases, framed from base 1. Trimming at the junction amounts to 3 bases on V and 6 bases on J, and the germline ends lie 8 bases apart. The data stem from a study of T cell responses to AZD1222 COVID-19 vaccine (dated by TCRdb to the early 2020s). In the study overall: AZD1222 recipients whose second dose came at about 4 weeks and those whose second dose came at about 12 weeks were combined into one group, since spike-specific TCR depth and breadth did not differ between the two schedules. A total of over 230 trial participants underwent TCR sequencing, of whom around 200 received two doses of AZD1222 and about 25 received two doses of the MenACWY control vaccine. Trial participants were enrolled by age into 18-55, 56-69 and 70-plus year subgroups, with around 150, 28 and 57 TCR-sequenced participants respectively. The full study reports these points: Conclusions about previously exposed vaccinees are limited, since just five to seven AZD1222 recipients were seropositive for SARS-CoV-2 at baseline. CD4 TCRs associated with the vaccine covered the entire spike protein, and the dominant responses were in regions 160-218 and 743-854. Reportedly, close to half of the unique spike-specific TCRs recognized epitopes lying outside the regions that are mutated in the B.1.351 and B.1.1.7 variants. Participants were mostly white British and included more females than males, and it was suggested by the authors that clonal diversity may have been underestimated. No day 14 peak-response samples were available, so repertoires were characterized only after the peak T cell response. The 56-69-year group was small, and its depth increase did not reach significance, likely because of low power. After two AZD1222 doses, spike-specific TCR breadth and depth were significantly higher than at day 0 and than in MenACWY recipients.

What the time point label conveys for this sample: baseline before first vaccination. Vaccinee samples came from UK trials COV001 and COV002, including a single-blind randomized controlled phase 2/3 trial of AZD1222 (ChAdOx1 nCoV-19) in healthy adults. For TCRbeta chain sequencing, PBMC samples from trial participants were taken at day 0 and at day 28 after the second dose. The CDR3 regions of human TCRbeta chains were subjected to immunosequencing. Turning to the authors' computational methods: TCRs in the repertoires were matched against a reference library of SARS-CoV-2-specific TCRs that had been generated with the MIRA antigen-specificity platform. Breadth was defined as the fraction of unique TCRs that were SARS-CoV-2-associated, and depth was defined as the fraction of total T cells that were SARS-CoV-2-associated. Using the MIRA data, every spike-specific TCR was mapped to the spike region that the TCR reacted to and assigned to either a CD4 or a CD8 class. Log10-transformed breadth and depth values were compared by one-way ANOVA with Sidak's multiple comparisons tests. Held by TCRdb, this immuneACCESS table contains in-frame sequences only and omits some clones. Under half of the omission traces to an unresolved V gene where checked; the cause of the rest is unknown. That table supplies the V and J calls and clone size; D and trimming were determined from the DNA. This sample comprises 95,000 to 150,000 clones, 80% to 90% of them detected only once. The ten top clones hold approximately 3.3% of the sample.

The rearrangement combines TRBV12-3 or TRBV12-4 with TRBJ2-2, with TRBD1 as a weak D call on 6 bases. The material sequenced was peripheral blood, taken on day 0 of AZD1222 vaccination. The origin of this receptor is an adult in good health. The CDR3 protein sequence reads: CASSFYRAGELFF. Here is the DNA: TGTGCCAGCAGTTTCTACAGGGCCGGGGAGCTGTTTTTT.